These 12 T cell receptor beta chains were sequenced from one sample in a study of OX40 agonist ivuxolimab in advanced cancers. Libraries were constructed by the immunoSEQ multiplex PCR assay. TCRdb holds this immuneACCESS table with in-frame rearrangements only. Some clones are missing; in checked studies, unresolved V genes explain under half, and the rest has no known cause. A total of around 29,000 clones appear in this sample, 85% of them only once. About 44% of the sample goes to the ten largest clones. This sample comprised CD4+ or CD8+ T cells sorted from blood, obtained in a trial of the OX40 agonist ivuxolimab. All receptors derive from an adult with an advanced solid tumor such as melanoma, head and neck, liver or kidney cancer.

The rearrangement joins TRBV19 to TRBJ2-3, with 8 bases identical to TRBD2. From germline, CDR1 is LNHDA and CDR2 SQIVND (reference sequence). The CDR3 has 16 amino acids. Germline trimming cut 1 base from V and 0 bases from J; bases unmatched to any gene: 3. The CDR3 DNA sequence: TGTGCCAGTAGTATAGTCGGGGGGGCTAGCACAGATACGCAGTATTTT. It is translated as CASSIVGGASTDTQYF.

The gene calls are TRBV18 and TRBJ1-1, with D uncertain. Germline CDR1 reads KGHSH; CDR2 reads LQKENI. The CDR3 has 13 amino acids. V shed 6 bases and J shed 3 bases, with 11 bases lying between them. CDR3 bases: TGTGCCAGCTCCCTTGGACGGTACACTGAAGCTTTCTTT. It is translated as CASSLGRYTEAFF.

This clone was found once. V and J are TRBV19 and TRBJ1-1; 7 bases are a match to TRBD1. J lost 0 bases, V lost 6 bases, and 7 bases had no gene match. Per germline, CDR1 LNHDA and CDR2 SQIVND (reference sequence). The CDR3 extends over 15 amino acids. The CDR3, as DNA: TGTGCCAGTAGGATCAGAGGACAGGTGAACACTGAAGCTTTCTTT. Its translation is CASRIRGQVNTEAFF. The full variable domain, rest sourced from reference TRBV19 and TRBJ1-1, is DGGITQSPKYLFRKEGQNVTLSCEQNLNHDAMYWYRQDPGQGLRLIYYSQIVNDFQKGDIAEGYSVSREKKESFPLTVTSAQKNPTAFYLCASRIRGQVNTEAFFGQGTRLTVV.

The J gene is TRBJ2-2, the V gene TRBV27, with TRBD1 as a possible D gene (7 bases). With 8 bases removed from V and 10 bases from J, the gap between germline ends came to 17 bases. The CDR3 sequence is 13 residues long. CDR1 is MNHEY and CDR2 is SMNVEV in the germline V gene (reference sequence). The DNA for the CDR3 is TGTGCCAGCCGGCGGTTCAGGGGGGAGGAGCTGTTTTTT. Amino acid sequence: CASRRFRGEELFF.

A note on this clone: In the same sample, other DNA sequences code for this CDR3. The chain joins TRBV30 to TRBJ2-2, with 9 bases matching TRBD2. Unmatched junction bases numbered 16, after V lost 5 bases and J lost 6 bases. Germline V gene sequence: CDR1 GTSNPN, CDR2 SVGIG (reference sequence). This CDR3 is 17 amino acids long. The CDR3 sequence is CAWLKLAGGPIPGELFF. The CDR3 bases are TGTGCCTGGCTGAAACTCGCGGGGGGGCCGATACCCGGGGAGCTGTTTTTT. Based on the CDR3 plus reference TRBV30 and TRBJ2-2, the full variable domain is SQTIHQWPATLVQPVGSPLSLECTVEGTSNPNLYWYRQAAGRGLQLLFYSVGIGQISSEVPQNLSASRPQDRQFILSSKKLLLSDSGFYLCAWLKLAGGPIPGELFFGEGSRLTVL.

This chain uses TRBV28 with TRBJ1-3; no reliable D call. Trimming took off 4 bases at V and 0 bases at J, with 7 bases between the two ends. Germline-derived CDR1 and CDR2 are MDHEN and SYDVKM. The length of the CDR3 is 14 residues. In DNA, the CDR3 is TGTGCCAGCAGTTCGATGTCCTCTGGAAACACCATATATTTT. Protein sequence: CASSSMSSGNTIYF.

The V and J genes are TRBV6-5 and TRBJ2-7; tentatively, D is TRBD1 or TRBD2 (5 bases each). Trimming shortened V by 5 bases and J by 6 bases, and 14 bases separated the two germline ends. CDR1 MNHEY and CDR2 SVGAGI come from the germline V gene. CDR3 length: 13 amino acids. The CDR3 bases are TGTGCCAGCAGTGCCTTCCGGGACCCCGAGCAGTACTTC. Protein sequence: CASSAFRDPEQYF.

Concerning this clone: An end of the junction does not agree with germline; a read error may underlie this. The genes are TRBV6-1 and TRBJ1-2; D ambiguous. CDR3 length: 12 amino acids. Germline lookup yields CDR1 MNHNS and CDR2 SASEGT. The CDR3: CASSEALLGGLF. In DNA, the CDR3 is TGTGCCAGCAGTGAAGCCCTTCTGGGAGGACTCTTC.

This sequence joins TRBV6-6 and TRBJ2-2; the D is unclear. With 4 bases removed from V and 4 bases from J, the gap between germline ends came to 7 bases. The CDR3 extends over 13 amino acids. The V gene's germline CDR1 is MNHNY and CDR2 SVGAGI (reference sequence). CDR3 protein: CASSSIFTGELFF. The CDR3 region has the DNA TGTGCCAGCAGTTCGATATTCACCGGGGAGCTGTTTTTT.

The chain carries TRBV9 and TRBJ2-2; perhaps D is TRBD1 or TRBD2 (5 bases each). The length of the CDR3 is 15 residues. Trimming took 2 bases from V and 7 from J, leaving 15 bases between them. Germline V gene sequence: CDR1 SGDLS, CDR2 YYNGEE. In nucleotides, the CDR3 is TGTGCCAGCAGCGTTGGATTCGGGGCGGGCGGGGAGCTGTTTTTT. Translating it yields CASSVGFGAGGELFF.

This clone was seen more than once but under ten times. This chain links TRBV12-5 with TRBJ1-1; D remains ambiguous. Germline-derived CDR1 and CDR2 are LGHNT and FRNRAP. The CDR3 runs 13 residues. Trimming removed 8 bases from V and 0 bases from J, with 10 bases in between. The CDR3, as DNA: TGTGCTAGTTCTGGGGTCATGAACACTGAAGCTTTCTTT. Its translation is CASSGVMNTEAFF.

The DNA of the CDR3 is TGCAGCGTTCGGACCACCACAGGAAGAATCACCGGGGAGCTGTTTTTT. Protein sequence: CSVRTTTGRITGELFF. The chain has TRBV29-1 and TRBJ2-2, with D possibly being TRBD1 (5 bases). The V gene lost 5 bases and the J gene lost 4 bases, with 20 bases spanning the gap. The CDR3 has 16 residues. Germline V gene sequence: CDR1 SQVTM, CDR2 ANQGSEA.